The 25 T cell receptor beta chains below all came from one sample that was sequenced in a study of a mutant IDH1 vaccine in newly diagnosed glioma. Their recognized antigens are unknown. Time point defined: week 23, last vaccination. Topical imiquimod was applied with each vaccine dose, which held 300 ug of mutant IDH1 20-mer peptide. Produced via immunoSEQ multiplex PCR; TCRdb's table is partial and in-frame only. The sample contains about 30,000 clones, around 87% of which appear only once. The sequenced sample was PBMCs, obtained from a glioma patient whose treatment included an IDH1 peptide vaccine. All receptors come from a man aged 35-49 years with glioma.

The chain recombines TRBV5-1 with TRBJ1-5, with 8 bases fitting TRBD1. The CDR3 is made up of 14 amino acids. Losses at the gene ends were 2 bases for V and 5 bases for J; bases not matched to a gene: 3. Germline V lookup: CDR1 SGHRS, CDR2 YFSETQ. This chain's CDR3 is CASSFTGGDQPQHF. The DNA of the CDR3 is TGCGCCAGCAGCTTTACAGGGGGGGATCAGCCCCAGCATTTT.

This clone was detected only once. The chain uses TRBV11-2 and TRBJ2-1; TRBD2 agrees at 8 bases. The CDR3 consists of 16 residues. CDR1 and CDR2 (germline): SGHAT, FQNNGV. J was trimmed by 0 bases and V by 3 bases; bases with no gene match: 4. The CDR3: CASSFLGGASYNEQFF. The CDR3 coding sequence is TGTGCCAGCAGCTTCCTCGGGGGGGCCTCCTACAATGAGCAGTTCTTC.

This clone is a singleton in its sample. CDR3 amino acids: CAWNYRGRTEAFF. CDR3 coding DNA: TGTGCCTGGAACTACAGGGGAAGGACTGAAGCTTTCTTT. The J gene is TRBJ1-1, the V gene TRBV30, with TRBD1 identical over 7 bases. Losses at the gene ends were 4 bases for V and 5 bases for J; bases not matched to a gene: 7. CDR1 is GTSNPN, CDR2 SVGIG, per germline (reference sequence). The CDR3 contains 13 residues.

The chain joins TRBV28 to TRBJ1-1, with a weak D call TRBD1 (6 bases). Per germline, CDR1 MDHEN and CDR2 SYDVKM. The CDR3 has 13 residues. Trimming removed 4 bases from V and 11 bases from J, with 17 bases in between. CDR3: CASSSSGEIMAFF. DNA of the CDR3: TGTGCCAGCAGTTCGTCAGGGGAAATTATGGCTTTCTTT.

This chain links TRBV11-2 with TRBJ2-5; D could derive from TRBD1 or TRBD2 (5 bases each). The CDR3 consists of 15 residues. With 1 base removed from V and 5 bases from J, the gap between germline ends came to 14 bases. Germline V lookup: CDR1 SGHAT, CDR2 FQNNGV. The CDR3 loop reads CASSLGGTRRETQYF. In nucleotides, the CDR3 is TGTGCCAGCAGCTTAGGAGGGACCCGGCGGGAGACCCAGTACTTC.

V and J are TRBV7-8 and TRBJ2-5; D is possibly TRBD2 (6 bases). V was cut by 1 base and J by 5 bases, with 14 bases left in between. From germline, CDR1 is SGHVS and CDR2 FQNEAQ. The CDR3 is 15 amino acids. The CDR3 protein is CASSLVGGRGETQYF. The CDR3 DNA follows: TGTGCCAGCAGCTTAGTGGGAGGTCGAGGGGAGACCCAGTACTTC.

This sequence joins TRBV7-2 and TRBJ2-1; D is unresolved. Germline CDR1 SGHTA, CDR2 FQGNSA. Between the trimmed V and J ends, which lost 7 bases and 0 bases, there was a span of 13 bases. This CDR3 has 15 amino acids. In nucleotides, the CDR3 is TGTGCCAGCACGGTTAGATGGAGCTCCTACAATGAGCAGTTCTTC. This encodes CASTVRWSSYNEQFF.

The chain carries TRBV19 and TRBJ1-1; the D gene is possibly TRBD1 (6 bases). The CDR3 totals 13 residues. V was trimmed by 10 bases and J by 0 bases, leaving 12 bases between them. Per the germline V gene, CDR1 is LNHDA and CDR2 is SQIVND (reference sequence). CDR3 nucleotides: TGTGCCATGACGGACAGTATGAACACTGAAGCTTTCTTT. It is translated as CAMTDSMNTEAFF.

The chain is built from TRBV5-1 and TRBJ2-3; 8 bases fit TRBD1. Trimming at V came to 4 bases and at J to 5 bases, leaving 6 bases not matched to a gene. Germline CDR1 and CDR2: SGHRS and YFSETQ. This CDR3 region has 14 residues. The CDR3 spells CASSVQGGGDTQYF. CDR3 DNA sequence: TGCGCCAGCAGCGTACAGGGGGGTGGAGATACGCAGTATTTT. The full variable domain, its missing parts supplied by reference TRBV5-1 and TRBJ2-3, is KAGVTQTPRYLIKTRGQQVTLSCSPISGHRSVSWYQQTPGQGLQFLFEYFSETQRNKGNFPGRFSGRQFSNSRSEMNVSTLELGDSALYLCASSVQGGGDTQYFGPGTRLTVL.

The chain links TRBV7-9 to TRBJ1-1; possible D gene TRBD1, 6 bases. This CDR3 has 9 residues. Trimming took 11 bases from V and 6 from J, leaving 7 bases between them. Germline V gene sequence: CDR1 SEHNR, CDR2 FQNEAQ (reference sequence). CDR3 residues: CAGGAEAFF. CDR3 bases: TGTGCCGGGGGCGCTGAAGCTTTCTTT.

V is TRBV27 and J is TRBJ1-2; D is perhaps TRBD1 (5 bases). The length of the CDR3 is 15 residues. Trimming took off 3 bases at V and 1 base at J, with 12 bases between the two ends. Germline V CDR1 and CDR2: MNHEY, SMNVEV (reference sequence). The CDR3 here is CASSFARGYNYGYTF. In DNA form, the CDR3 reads TGTGCCAGCAGTTTCGCTCGGGGGTATAACTATGGCTACACCTTC.

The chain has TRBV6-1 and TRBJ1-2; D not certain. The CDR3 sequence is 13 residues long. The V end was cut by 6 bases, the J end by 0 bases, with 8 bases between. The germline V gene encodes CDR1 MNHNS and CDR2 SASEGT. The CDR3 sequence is CASRTTSNYGYTF. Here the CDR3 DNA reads TGTGCCAGCAGGACGACATCTAACTATGGCTACACCTTC.

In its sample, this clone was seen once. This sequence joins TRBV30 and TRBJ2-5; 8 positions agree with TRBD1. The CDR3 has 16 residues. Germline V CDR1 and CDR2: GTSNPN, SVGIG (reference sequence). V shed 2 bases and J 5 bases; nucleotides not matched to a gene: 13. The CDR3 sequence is CAWSPLAGGGYETQYF. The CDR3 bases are TGTGCCTGGAGTCCCCTGGCAGGGGGCGGCTACGAGACCCAGTACTTC.

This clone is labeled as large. This chain's CDR3 is CASSQVPGDNQPQHF. The CDR3 nucleotides are TGCGCCAGCAGCCAGGTCCCAGGTGACAATCAGCCCCAGCATTTT. The chain combines TRBV4-1 with TRBJ1-5, with unresolved D. Trimming stripped 3 bases from V and 3 bases from J, with 12 bases between. From germline, CDR1 is MGHRA and CDR2 YSYEKL. The CDR3 contains 15 residues.

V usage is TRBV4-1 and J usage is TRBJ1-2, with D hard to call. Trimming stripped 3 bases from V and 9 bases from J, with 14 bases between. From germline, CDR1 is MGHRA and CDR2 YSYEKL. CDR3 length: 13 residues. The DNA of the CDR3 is TGCGCCAGCAGCCACCCAAACAGCTGGAGCTACACCTTC. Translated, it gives CASSHPNSWSYTF.

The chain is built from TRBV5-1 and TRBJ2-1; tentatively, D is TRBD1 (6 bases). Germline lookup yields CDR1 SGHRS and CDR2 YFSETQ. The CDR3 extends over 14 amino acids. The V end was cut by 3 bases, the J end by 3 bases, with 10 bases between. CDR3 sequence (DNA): TGCGCCAGCAGCTCAACGGACAGCTACAATGAGCAGTTCTTC. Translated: CASSSTDSYNEQFF.

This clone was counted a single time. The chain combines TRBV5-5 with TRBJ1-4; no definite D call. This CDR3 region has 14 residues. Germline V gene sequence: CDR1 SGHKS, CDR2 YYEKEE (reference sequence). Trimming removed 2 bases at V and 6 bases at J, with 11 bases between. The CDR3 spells CASSFRTLYEKLFF. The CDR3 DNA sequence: TGTGCCAGCAGCTTTAGAACTTTATATGAAAAACTGTTTTTT.

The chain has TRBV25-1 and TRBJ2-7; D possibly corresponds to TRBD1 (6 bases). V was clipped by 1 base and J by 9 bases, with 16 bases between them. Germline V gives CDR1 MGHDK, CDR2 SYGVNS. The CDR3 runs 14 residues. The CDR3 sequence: CASSESGAAYVQYF. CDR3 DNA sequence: TGTGCCAGCAGTGAATCAGGGGCTGCTTATGTGCAGTACTTC.

As DNA, the CDR3 is TGTGCCAGCAGCAAAAAGGGGGGTATGAACACTGAAGCTTTCTTT. Its translation is CASSKKGGMNTEAFF. The chain carries TRBV21-1 and TRBJ1-1. TRBV21-1 is recorded as a pseudogene. The CDR3 has 15 amino acids.

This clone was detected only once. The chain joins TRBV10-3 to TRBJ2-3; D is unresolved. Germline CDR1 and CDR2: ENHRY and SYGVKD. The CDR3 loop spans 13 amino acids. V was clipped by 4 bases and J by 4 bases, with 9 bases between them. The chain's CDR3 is CAISVVSADTQYF. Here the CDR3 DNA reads TGTGCCATCAGTGTTGTGTCGGCAGATACGCAGTATTTT.

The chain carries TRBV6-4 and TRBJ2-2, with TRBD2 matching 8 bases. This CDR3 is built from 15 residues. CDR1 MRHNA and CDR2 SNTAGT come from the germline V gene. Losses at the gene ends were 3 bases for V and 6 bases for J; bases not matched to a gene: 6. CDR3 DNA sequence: TGTGCCAGCAGTGATCAGCCGGGGGGGCCCGGGGAGCTGTTTTTT. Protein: CASSDQPGGPGELFF.

CDR3 region: CASSHTATGYEQYF. The CDR3 nucleotides read TGTGCCAGCAGCCACACTGCTACAGGTTACGAGCAGTACTTC. V usage is TRBV7-8 and J usage is TRBJ2-7, with a possible D match to TRBD1 (5 bases). The CDR3 sequence is 14 residues long. The V gene's germline CDR1 is SGHVS and CDR2 FQNEAQ. The V and J ends lost 5 bases and 4 bases respectively, with 15 bases between them.

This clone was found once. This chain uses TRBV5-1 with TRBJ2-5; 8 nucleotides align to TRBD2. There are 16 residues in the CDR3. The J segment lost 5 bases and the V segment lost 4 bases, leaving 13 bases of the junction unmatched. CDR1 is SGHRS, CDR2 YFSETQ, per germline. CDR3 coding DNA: TGCGCCAGCAGCCTACGGACGGGAGGGACGGGGGAGACCCAGTACTTC. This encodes CASSLRTGGTGETQYF. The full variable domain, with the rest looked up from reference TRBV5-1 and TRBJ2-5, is KAGVTQTPRYLIKTRGQQVTLSCSPISGHRSVSWYQQTPGQGLQFLFEYFSETQRNKGNFPGRFSGRQFSNSRSEMNVSTLELGDSALYLCASSLRTGGTGETQYFGPGTRLLVL.

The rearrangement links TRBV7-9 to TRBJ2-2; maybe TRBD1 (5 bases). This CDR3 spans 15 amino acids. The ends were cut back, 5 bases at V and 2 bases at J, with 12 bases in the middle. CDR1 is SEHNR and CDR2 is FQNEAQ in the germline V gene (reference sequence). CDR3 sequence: CASSNPTVNTGELFF. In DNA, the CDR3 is TGTGCCAGCAGCAATCCGACAGTAAACACCGGGGAGCTGTTTTTT.

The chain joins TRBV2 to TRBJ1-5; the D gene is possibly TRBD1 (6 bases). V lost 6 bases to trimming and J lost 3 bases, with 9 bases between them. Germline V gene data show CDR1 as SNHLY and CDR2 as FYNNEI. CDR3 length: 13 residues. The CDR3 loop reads CASSTGINQPQHF. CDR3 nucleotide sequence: TGTGCCAGCAGCACAGGGATCAATCAGCCCCAGCATTTT.